Following are 7 T cell receptor beta chains from one sample sequenced in a study of control samples from healthy donors and cancer patients (dated by TCRdb to about 2020). Library preparation used the immunoSEQ multiplex PCR assay. TCRdb retrieved this table from immuneACCESS and kept in-frame rearrangements only. Not all clones are present; in checked studies, unresolved V genes account for under half, and no reason is known for the remainder. In this sample the table shows about 35,000 clones, 90% to 95% of which occur a single time. Of the sample, 1.7% is held by the ten largest clones. The source material was PBMCs. These receptor sequences come from a man aged 40-55 years with colorectal cancer.

The chain joins TRBV11-2 to TRBJ1-3; TRBD1 might be the D (6 bases). The germline V gene has CDR1 SGHAT and CDR2 FQNNGV. The CDR3 has 16 residues. Trimming took off 0 bases at V and 0 bases at J, with 9 bases between the two ends. The CDR3 sequence: CASSLDRGSSGNTIYF. DNA of the CDR3: TGTGCCAGCAGCTTAGACAGGGGCTCCTCTGGAAACACCATATATTTT. The full variable domain, rest sourced from reference TRBV11-2 and TRBJ1-3, is EAGVAQSPRYKIIEKRQSVAFWCNPISGHATLYWYQQILGQGPKLLIQFQNNGVVDDSQLPKDRFSAERLKGVDSTLKIQPAKLEDSAVYLCASSLDRGSSGNTIYFGEGSWLTVV.

CDR3 nucleotide sequence: TGTGCCAGCAGCATGACAGGCCAGGGGCTGGGTTCACCCCTCCACTTT. This encodes CASSMTGQGLGSPLHF. The chain links TRBV7-3 to TRBJ1-6, with D perhaps matching TRBD1 (6 bases). Germline loops: CDR1 SGHTA, CDR2 FQGTGA. The CDR3 spans 16 residues. V was pared by 5 bases and J by 9 bases, with 20 bases between.

The genes are TRBV5-1 and TRBJ1-1, with TRBD1 as a possible D gene (6 bases). The V and J ends lost 0 bases and 3 bases respectively, with 12 bases between them. Germline-derived CDR1 and CDR2 are SGHRS and YFSETQ. The CDR3 is 15 amino acids. DNA for the CDR3: TGCGCCAGCAGCTTGGAAGGAACAGGGTACACTGAAGCTTTCTTT. Protein: CASSLEGTGYTEAFF.

The chain is built from TRBV2 and TRBJ1-5; TRBD1 might be the D (6 bases). The CDR3 loop spans 15 amino acids. Trimming removed 0 bases at V and 5 bases at J, with 11 bases between. Germline assignment: CDR1 SNHLY and CDR2 FYNNEI. CDR3 in DNA: TGTGCCAGCAGTGAAGCTACAGGGTTGTATCAGCCCCAGCATTTT. This translates into CASSEATGLYQPQHF.

In this sample, this clone turned up a few times. The chain joins TRBV19 to TRBJ2-3; the match to TRBD1 covers 7 bases. CDR1 LNHDA and CDR2 SQIVND come from the germline V gene (reference sequence). CDR3 length: 15 residues. Trimming took 5 bases from V and 5 from J; bases not matched to a gene: 10. The CDR3 region is CASSPRAGGLDTQYF. CDR3 DNA sequence: TGTGCCAGTAGTCCTCGGGCAGGGGGATTAGATACGCAGTATTTT. Together with reference TRBV19 and TRBJ2-3, the CDR3 gives the full variable domain: DGGITQSPKYLFRKEGQNVTLSCEQNLNHDAMYWYRQDPGQGLRLIYYSQIVNDFQKGDIAEGYSVSREKKESFPLTVTSAQKNPTAFYLCASSPRAGGLDTQYFGPGTRLTVL.

The chain combines TRBV2 with TRBJ1-1; D perhaps matches TRBD1 (6 bases). Looked up from germline, CDR1 is SNHLY and CDR2 is FYNNEI. The CDR3 contains 13 residues. Trimming removed 5 bases at V and 1 base at J, with 8 bases between. The CDR3 reads CASSLQGNTEAFF. The CDR3 coding sequence is TGTGCCAGCAGTTTACAGGGGAACACTGAAGCTTTCTTT.

The rearrangement joins TRBV5-1 to TRBJ1-1; 8 bases agree with TRBD1. CDR1 SGHRS and CDR2 YFSETQ come from the germline V gene. The CDR3 length is 13 residues. Trimming at V came to 4 bases and at J to 5 bases, leaving 4 bases not matched to a gene. The CDR3 region is CASSIDRGTEAFF. CDR3 bases: TGCGCCAGCAGCATAGACAGGGGAACTGAAGCTTTCTTT. The whole variable domain, remainder taken from reference TRBV5-1 and TRBJ1-1, is KAGVTQTPRYLIKTRGQQVTLSCSPISGHRSVSWYQQTPGQGLQFLFEYFSETQRNKGNFPGRFSGRQFSNSRSEMNVSTLELGDSALYLCASSIDRGTEAFFGQGTRLTVV.